Below, one T cell receptor (beta chain) is given with its context. The study counted Cohort 3 donors as recovered given two negative PCRs, clearance, or symptom resolution. Assay used: immunoSEQ multiplex PCR; TCRdb lists only in-frame clones, some missing. The table lists around 140,000 clones, roughly 88% of them singletons, with about 4.4% in the top ten. The V segment lost 6 bases and the J segment 4 bases; nucleotides outside the gene matches: 5. CDR1 and CDR2 (germline): SQVTM, ANQGSEA. The CDR3 sequence is 12 residues long. The sample belongs to a study of blood T cell repertoires in COVID-19. The clonotype was recovered from a man aged 50-60 years who had recovered from COVID-19. Sequenced: PBMCs or T cells enriched from blood (not recorded which). The chain couples TRBV29-1 to TRBJ2-5; 7 bases agree with TRBD1. CDR3 DNA: TGCAGCGTGGCTGAGGGGGCAGAGACCCAGTACTTC. Translated: CSVAEGAETQYF.